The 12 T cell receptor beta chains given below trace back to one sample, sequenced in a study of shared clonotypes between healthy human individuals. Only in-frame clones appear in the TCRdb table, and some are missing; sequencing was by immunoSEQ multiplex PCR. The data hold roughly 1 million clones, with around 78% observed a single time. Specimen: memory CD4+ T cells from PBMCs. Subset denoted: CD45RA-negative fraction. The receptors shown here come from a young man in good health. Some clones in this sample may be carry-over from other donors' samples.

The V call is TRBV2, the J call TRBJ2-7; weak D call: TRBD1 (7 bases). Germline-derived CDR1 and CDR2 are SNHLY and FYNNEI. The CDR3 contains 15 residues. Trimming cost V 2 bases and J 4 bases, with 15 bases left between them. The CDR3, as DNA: TGTGCCAGCAGTGAAATCCGCGCAGGGGGGTACGAGCAGTACTTC. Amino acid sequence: CASSEIRAGGYEQYF.

This CDR3 reads CASSLGAANEKLFF. Written as DNA, the CDR3 is TGCGCCAGCAGCTTGGGGGCAGCTAATGAAAAACTGTTTTTT. The chain has TRBV5-1 and TRBJ1-4; D is undetermined. The CDR3 spans 14 residues. The V and J ends lost 0 bases and 3 bases respectively, with 6 bases between them. Germline lookup yields CDR1 SGHRS and CDR2 YFSETQ.

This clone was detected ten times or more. The CDR3 loop is CASSPNWQVDNEKLFF. CDR3 coding DNA: TGTGCCAGCAGCCCTAATTGGCAGGTGGATAATGAAAAACTGTTTTTT. The rearrangement links TRBV27 to TRBJ1-4; D not certain. Trimming pared 6 bases from V and 4 bases from J, leaving 18 bases between. The germline CDR1 and CDR2 sequences are MNHEY and SMNVEV (reference sequence). The CDR3 is 16 residues long.

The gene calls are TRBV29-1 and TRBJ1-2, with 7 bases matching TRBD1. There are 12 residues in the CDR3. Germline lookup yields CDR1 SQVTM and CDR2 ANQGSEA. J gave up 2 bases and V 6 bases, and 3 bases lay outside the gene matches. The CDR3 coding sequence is TGCAGCGTGGAACAGGGGAACTATGGCTACACCTTC. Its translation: CSVEQGNYGYTF.

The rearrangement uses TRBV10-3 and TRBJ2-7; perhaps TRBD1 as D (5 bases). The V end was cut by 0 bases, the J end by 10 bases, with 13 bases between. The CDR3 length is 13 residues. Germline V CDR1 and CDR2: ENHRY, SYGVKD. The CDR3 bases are TGTGCCATCAGTGAGTCCGACAGCCGTCTCCAGTACTTC. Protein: CAISESDSRLQYF.

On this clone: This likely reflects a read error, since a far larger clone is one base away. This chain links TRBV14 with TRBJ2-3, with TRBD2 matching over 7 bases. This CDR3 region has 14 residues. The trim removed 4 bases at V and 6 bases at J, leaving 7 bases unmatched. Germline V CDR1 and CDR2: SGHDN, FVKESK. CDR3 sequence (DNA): TGTGCCAGCAGCCTAAGCGGGAAGTGGGATACGCAGTATTTT. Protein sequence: CASSLSGKWDTQYF.

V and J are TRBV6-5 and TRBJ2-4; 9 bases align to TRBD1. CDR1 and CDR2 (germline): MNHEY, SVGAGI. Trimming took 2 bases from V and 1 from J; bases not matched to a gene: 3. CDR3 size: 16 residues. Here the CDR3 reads CASSYRGQGAKNIQYF. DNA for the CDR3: TGTGCCAGCAGTTACCGCGGACAGGGGGCCAAAAACATTCAGTACTTC.

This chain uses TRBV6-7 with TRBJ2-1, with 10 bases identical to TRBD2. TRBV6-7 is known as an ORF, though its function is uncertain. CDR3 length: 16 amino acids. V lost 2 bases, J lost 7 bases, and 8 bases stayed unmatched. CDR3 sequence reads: CASSYRAGGDLNEQFF. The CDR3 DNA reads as TGTGCCAGCAGTTACAGAGCGGGAGGGGACCTGAATGAGCAGTTCTTC.

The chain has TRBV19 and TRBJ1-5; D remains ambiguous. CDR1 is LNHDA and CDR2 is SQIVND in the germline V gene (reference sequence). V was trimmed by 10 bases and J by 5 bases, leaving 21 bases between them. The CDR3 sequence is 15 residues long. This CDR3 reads CATSRVRQLYQPQHF. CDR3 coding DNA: TGTGCCACCTCGAGGGTTCGGCAGCTTTATCAGCCCCAGCATTTT.

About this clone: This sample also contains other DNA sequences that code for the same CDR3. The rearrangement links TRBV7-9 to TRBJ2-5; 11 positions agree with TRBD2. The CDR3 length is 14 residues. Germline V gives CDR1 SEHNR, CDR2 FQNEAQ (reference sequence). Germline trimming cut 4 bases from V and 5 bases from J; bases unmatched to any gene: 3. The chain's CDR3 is CASSSRTSGETQYF. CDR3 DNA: TGTGCCAGCAGCTCGAGGACTAGCGGGGAGACCCAGTACTTC.

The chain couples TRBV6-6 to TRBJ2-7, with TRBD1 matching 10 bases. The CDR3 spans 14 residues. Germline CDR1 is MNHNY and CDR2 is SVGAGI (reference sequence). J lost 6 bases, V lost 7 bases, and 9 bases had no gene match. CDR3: CASTPGTGVSEQYF. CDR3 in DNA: TGTGCCAGCACCCCCGGGACAGGGGTATCCGAGCAGTACTTC.

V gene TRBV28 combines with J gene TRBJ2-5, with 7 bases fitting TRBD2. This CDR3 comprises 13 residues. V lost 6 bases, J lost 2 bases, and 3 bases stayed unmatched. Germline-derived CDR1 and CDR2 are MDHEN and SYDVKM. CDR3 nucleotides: TGTGCCAGCAGGAGGGGACTACAAGAGACCCAGTACTTC. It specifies CASRRGLQETQYF.